A selection of T cell receptor beta chains follows, all from one sample in a study of blood T cell repertoires in COVID-19. The method was immunoSEQ multiplex PCR; TCRdb's version includes in-frame clones alone and lacks a portion of them. The table includes about 69,000 clones, 90% detected once. Sample: peripheral blood. The source of these receptors is a man aged 45-65 years with acute or convalescent COVID-19. The CDR3 runs from the conserved cysteine through the conserved F or W. Fields, in order: J gene, clone size, CDR3 length, D gene, V gene, CDR3 DNA, CDR3 protein. A D gene is named only where the DNA matches it firmly. Clone size appears in some rows only: once, few, many, or a class for an expanded clone.

j_call: TRBJ2-3
clone_size: NA
cdr3_length: 14
d_call: NA
v_call: TRBV24-1
cdr3_nt: TGTGCCACCAGTGGGGGGGTTTCCACAGATACGCAGTATTTT
cdr3_aa: CATSGGVSTDTQYF

j_call: TRBJ2-7
clone_size: NA
cdr3_length: 12
d_call: NA
v_call: TRBV7-2
cdr3_nt: TGTGCCAGCAGCCGAGAGACATACGAGCAGTACTTC
cdr3_aa: CASSRETYEQYF

j_call: TRBJ2-1
clone_size: NA
cdr3_length: 13
d_call: TRBD2
v_call: TRBV6-5
cdr3_nt: TGTGCCAGCCGAGGGACTAGCTTCGGTGAGCAGTTCTTC
cdr3_aa: CASRGTSFGEQFF

j_call: TRBJ2-7
clone_size: NA
cdr3_length: 13
d_call: NA
v_call: TRBV4-1
cdr3_nt: TGCGCCAGCAGCCAAGAATGGAGGTACGAGCAGTACTTC
cdr3_aa: CASSQEWRYEQYF

j_call: TRBJ2-1
clone_size: NA
cdr3_length: 16
d_call: TRBD2
v_call: TRBV3-1/TRBV3-2
cdr3_nt: TGTGCCAGCAGCCAAGTCCGACTAGCGACCTACAATGAGCAGTTCTTC
cdr3_aa: CASSQVRLATYNEQFF

j_call: TRBJ2-5
clone_size: NA
cdr3_length: 15
d_call: TRBD2
v_call: TRBV7-9
cdr3_nt: TGTGCCAGCAGCTTATTTGCGGGAGGCCCGGAGACCCAGTACTTC
cdr3_aa: CASSLFAGGPETQYF

j_call: TRBJ2-1
clone_size: NA
cdr3_length: 15
d_call: TRBD2
v_call: TRBV15
cdr3_nt: TGTGCCACCAGAAAACGGGAGGGCCGGTTTAATGAGCAGTTCTTC
cdr3_aa: CATRKREGRFNEQFF

j_call: TRBJ2-3
clone_size: NA
cdr3_length: 15
d_call: NA
v_call: TRBV2
cdr3_nt: TGTGCCAGCCTCCAGGCGACCTTTAGCACAGATACGCAGTATTTT
cdr3_aa: CASLQATFSTDTQYF

j_call: TRBJ2-1
clone_size: NA
cdr3_length: 15
d_call: NA
v_call: TRBV6-2/TRBV6-3
cdr3_nt: TGTGCCAGCAGTTATAAGAGCGTTACCTACAATGAGCAGTTCTTC
cdr3_aa: CASSYKSVTYNEQFF

j_call: TRBJ1-2
clone_size: NA
cdr3_length: 13
d_call: NA
v_call: TRBV19
cdr3_nt: TGTGCCAGTAGTGAACAGGGTGAATATGGCTACACCTTC
cdr3_aa: CASSEQGEYGYTF

j_call: TRBJ2-1
clone_size: NA
cdr3_length: 15
d_call: NA
v_call: TRBV6-5
cdr3_nt: TGTGCCAGCAGTCCTCCGGGATCCTCCTACAATGAGCAGTTCTTC
cdr3_aa: CASSPPGSSYNEQFF

j_call: TRBJ2-5
clone_size: NA
cdr3_length: 13
d_call: NA
v_call: TRBV19
cdr3_nt: TGTGCCAGTAGTATAGGAGGGCAAGAGACCCAGTACTTC
cdr3_aa: CASSIGGQETQYF

j_call: TRBJ2-2
clone_size: NA
cdr3_length: 16
d_call: TRBD2
v_call: TRBV27
cdr3_nt: TGTGCCAGCAGTTTCCGGCTAGCGGGAAACACCGGGGAGCTGTTTTTT
cdr3_aa: CASSFRLAGNTGELFF

j_call: TRBJ2-1
clone_size: NA
cdr3_length: 13
d_call: NA
v_call: TRBV7-9
cdr3_nt: TGTGCCAGCAGCTTTTATGAGGGCGGTGAGCAGTTCTTC
cdr3_aa: CASSFYEGGEQFF

j_call: TRBJ1-6
clone_size: NA
cdr3_length: 16
d_call: TRBD1
v_call: TRBV19
cdr3_nt: TGTGCCAGTAACCCGTTGGACAGGGGGAATAATTCACCCCTCCACTTT
cdr3_aa: CASNPLDRGNNSPLHF

j_call: TRBJ2-7
clone_size: NA
cdr3_length: 14
d_call: NA
v_call: TRBV10-3
cdr3_nt: TGTGCCATCAGTGACGGACAACGAAACGACGAGCAGTACTTC
cdr3_aa: CAISDGQRNDEQYF

j_call: TRBJ1-2
clone_size: once
cdr3_length: 16
d_call: NA
v_call: TRBV11-2
cdr3_nt: TGTGCCAGCAGCCCTCTAGTGCAGGGAAGAGGATATGGCTACACCTTC
cdr3_aa: CASSPLVQGRGYGYTF

j_call: TRBJ2-1
clone_size: NA
cdr3_length: 15
d_call: TRBD2
v_call: TRBV7-9
cdr3_nt: TGTGCCAGCAGCCTCTGGACTAGTGGGGAGGATGAGCAGTTCTTC
cdr3_aa: CASSLWTSGEDEQFF

j_call: TRBJ2-7
clone_size: NA
cdr3_length: 15
d_call: TRBD1
v_call: TRBV30
cdr3_nt: TGTGCCTGGCGGCACTCGGGACAGGGGGCCGGTGAGCAGTACTTC
cdr3_aa: CAWRHSGQGAGEQYF

j_call: TRBJ2-6
clone_size: NA
cdr3_length: 17
d_call: TRBD2
v_call: TRBV30
cdr3_nt: TGTGCCTGGACGTTAAAAGCGGGGGTATCTGGGGCCAACGTCCTGACTTTC
cdr3_aa: CAWTLKAGVSGANVLTF

j_call: TRBJ2-7
clone_size: NA
cdr3_length: 14
d_call: TRBD1
v_call: TRBV18
cdr3_nt: TGTGCCAGCTCAGCCGGGACAGCCAGGGACGAGCAGTACTTC
cdr3_aa: CASSAGTARDEQYF

j_call: TRBJ2-3
clone_size: NA
cdr3_length: 18
d_call: TRBD2
v_call: TRBV27
cdr3_nt: TGTGCCAGCAGTTTATATTCTGCGGGAGGAGGGGAGGAAGATACGCAGTATTTT
cdr3_aa: CASSLYSAGGGEEDTQYF

j_call: TRBJ2-7
clone_size: NA
cdr3_length: 12
d_call: NA
v_call: TRBV12-3/TRBV12-4
cdr3_nt: TGTGCCAGCAGTGCGCAGGGGTACGAGCAGTACTTC
cdr3_aa: CASSAQGYEQYF

j_call: TRBJ1-5
clone_size: NA
cdr3_length: 14
d_call: NA
v_call: TRBV5-1
cdr3_nt: TGCGCCAGCAGCTTGGTGGCAGGGAATCAGCCCCAGCATTTT
cdr3_aa: CASSLVAGNQPQHF